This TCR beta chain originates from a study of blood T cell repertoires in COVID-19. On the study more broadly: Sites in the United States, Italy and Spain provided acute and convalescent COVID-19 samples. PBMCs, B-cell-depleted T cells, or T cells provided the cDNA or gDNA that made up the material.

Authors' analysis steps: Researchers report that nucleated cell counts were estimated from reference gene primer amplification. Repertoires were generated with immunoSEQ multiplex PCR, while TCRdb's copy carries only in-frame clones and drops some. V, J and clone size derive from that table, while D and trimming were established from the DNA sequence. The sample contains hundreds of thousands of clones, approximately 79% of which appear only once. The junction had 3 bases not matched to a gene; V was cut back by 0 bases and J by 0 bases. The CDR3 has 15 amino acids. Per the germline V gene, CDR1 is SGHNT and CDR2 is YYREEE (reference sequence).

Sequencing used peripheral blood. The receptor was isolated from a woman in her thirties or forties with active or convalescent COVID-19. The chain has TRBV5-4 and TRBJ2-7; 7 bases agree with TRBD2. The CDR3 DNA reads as TGTGCCAGCAGCTTGGACGGGAGGAGCTCCTACGAGCAGTACGTC. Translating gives CASSLDGRSSYEQYV.